These T cell receptor beta chains were read from a single sample in a study of shared clonotypes between healthy human individuals. TCRdb keeps only in-frame clones here, not all; method: immunoSEQ multiplex PCR. The table has millions of clones, just under 95% seen once; the top ten hold 0.85% to 1.2%. Sequenced: naive CD8+ T cells sorted from blood. The receptor set was obtained from a man in his late teens or twenties in good health. CDR3s include the opening cysteine and the closing phenylalanine or tryptophan. A D gene is named only where the DNA matches it firmly. Where a row states a size, it is once, few, many or the class of an expanded clone; other rows omit it.

j_call | clone_size | v_call | d_call | cdr3_aa | cdr3_nt
TRBJ2-6 | . | TRBV9 | . | CASSVASSGANVLTF | TGTGCCAGCAGCGTAGCGTCCTCTGGGGCCAACGTCCTGACTTTC
TRBJ2-7 | . | TRBV27 | TRBD2 | CASSFGGGHEQYF | TGTGCCAGCAGTTTCGGGGGGGGCCACGAGCAGTACTTC
TRBJ2-1 | . | TRBV14 | TRBD2 | CASSQEEEGLANNEQFF | TGTGCCAGCAGCCAAGAAGAGGAGGGACTAGCCAACAATGAGCAGTTCTTC
TRBJ1-2 | . | TRBV29-1 | . | CSVQWTTRGYTF | TGCAGCGTCCAGTGGACAACCAGAGGCTACACCTTC
TRBJ2-7 | . | TRBV19 | TRBD2 | CASRLAGANSYEQYF | TGTGCCAGTAGGCTAGCGGGGGCCAACTCCTACGAGCAGTACTTC
TRBJ2-5 | . | TRBV2 | . | CASSEALLPTQYF | TGTGCCAGCAGTGAAGCCCTCCTCCCGACCCAGTACTTC
TRBJ2-3 | . | TRBV2 | . | CASNSDTQYF | TGTGCCAGCAACTCAGATACGCAGTATTTT
TRBJ2-1 | . | TRBV11-2 | . | CASSYQGLNNEQFF | TGTGCCAGCAGCTACCAGGGCTTGAACAATGAGCAGTTCTTC
TRBJ1-1 | . | TRBV5-1 | . | CASSLERPWIEAFF | TGCGCCAGCAGCTTGGAGCGGCCATGGATTGAAGCTTTCTTT
TRBJ2-7 | . | TRBV2 | TRBD1 | CASNPLGQGVITYEQYF | TGTGCCAGCAACCCCTTAGGACAGGGGGTTATAACCTACGAGCAGTACTTC
TRBJ2-7 | once | TRBV6-1 | . | CASSEAGVYEQYF | TGTGCCAGCAGTGAAGCTGGGGTTTACGAGCAGTACTTC
TRBJ1-1 | few | TRBV5-4 | . | CASSDRNTEAFF | TGTGCCAGCAGTGACAGGAACACTGAAGCTTTCTTT
TRBJ1-3 | . | TRBV9 | . | CASSVGGAHSGNTIYF | TGTGCCAGCAGCGTTGGAGGGGCCCACTCTGGAAACACCATATATTTT
TRBJ1-1 | . | TRBV6-5 | TRBD1 | CASSYSQGGTEAFF | TGTGCCAGCAGTTACTCGCAGGGGGGCACTGAAGCTTTCTTT
TRBJ2-7 | . | TRBV7-6 | . | CASSSATSYEQYF | TGTGCCAGCAGCAGCGCGACCTCCTACGAGCAGTACTTC
TRBJ2-2 | . | TRBV5-1 | TRBD1 | CASSLVAGGYTGELFF | TGCGCCAGCAGCTTGGTGGCAGGGGGTTACACCGGGGAGCTGTTTTTT
TRBJ2-7 | . | TRBV4-3 | . | CASSQVAGREGGEQYF | TGCGCCAGCAGCCAAGTAGCCGGGAGAGAGGGCGGTGAGCAGTACTTC
TRBJ1-1 | . | TRBV6-5 | TRBD1 | CASSGTVLFGTEAFF | TGTGCCAGCAGTGGGACAGTTTTATTTGGTACTGAAGCTTTCTTT
TRBJ2-7 | . | TRBV6-1 | TRBD2 | CASSGTSATNYEQYF | TGTGCCAGCAGTGGGACTAGCGCAACAAACTACGAGCAGTACTTC
TRBJ1-1 | . | TRBV7-9 | TRBD1 | CASSYTGEEAFF | TGTGCCAGCAGCTACACAGGGGAGGAAGCTTTCTTT
TRBJ2-7 | . | TRBV19 | . | CASSIGTGTYEQYF | TGTGCCAGTAGTATAGGAACAGGGACCTACGAGCAGTACTTC
TRBJ2-7 | . | TRBV2 | TRBD2 | CASSPSSGPSSYEQYF | TGTGCCAGCAGTCCATCTAGCGGGCCCTCCTCCTACGAGCAGTACTTC
TRBJ2-1 | . | TRBV27 | TRBD2 | CASSFGTSELNEQFF | TGTGCCAGCAGTTTCGGGACTAGCGAGCTCAATGAGCAGTTCTTC
TRBJ1-2 | . | TRBV28 | . | CASSLGEQPAHYGYTF | TGTGCCAGCAGTTTAGGAGAGCAACCAGCGCACTATGGCTACACCTTC
TRBJ1-1 | . | TRBV11-3 | . | CASSPQATDIENTEAFF | TGTGCCAGCAGCCCTCAGGCGACAGATATAGAAAACACTGAAGCTTTCTTT
TRBJ1-6 | . | TRBV6-1 | . | CASSEVGAAGNSPLHF | TGTGCCAGCAGTGAAGTGGGGGCTGCGGGTAATTCACCCCTCCACTTT
TRBJ1-1 | . | TRBV27 | . | CASKSLGGGTEAFF | TGTGCCAGCAAAAGCCTTGGGGGAGGCACTGAAGCTTTCTTT
TRBJ2-5 | . | TRBV7-7 | . | CASSPTRGLETQYF | TGTGCTAGCAGCCCGACTAGGGGTTTAGAGACCCAGTACTTC
TRBJ1-1 | . | TRBV5-8 | . | CASSLAASEAFF | TGTGCCAGCAGCTTGGCTGCGTCTGAAGCTTTCTTT
TRBJ2-7 | . | TRBV29-1 | . | CSVQGPISYEQYF | TGCAGCGTTCAAGGCCCAATCTCCTACGAGCAGTACTTC
TRBJ2-7 | . | TRBV7-9 | . | CASSLVDGEQYF | TGTGCCAGCAGCTTAGTCGACGGCGAGCAGTACTTC
TRBJ2-7 | . | TRBV9 | . | CASSVDDLPYEQYF | TGTGCCAGCAGCGTAGATGACTTACCATACGAGCAGTACTTC
TRBJ1-1 | . | TRBV4-3 | . | CASSLDGGAGTEAFF | TGCGCCAGCAGCCTAGATGGGGGGGCGGGAACTGAAGCTTTCTTT
TRBJ1-6 | few | TRBV7-9 | TRBD1 | CASSGRQGFDSPLHF | TGTGCCAGCAGCGGGCGACAGGGGTTCGATTCACCCCTCCACTTT
TRBJ1-1 | . | TRBV11-2 | . | CASSLDLGTEAFF | TGTGCCAGCAGCTTAGATCTCGGCACTGAAGCTTTCTTT
TRBJ2-1 | few | TRBV7-9 | TRBD2 | CASSWLAGGSYNEQFF | TGTGCCAGCAGCTGGCTAGCGGGGGGGTCCTACAATGAGCAGTTCTTC
TRBJ2-3 | . | TRBV5-6 | TRBD1 | CASSSSGGVPTDTQYF | TGTGCCAGCAGCTCGTCAGGGGGAGTCCCCACAGATACGCAGTATTTT
TRBJ1-6 | . | TRBV2 | TRBD1 | CASRVGQGYSPLHF | TGTGCCAGCAGAGTAGGACAGGGATATTCACCCCTCCACTTT
TRBJ2-7 | once | TRBV28 | . | CASSTGMGRAYEQYF | TGTGCCAGCAGTACAGGGATGGGGAGGGCCTACGAGCAGTACTTC
TRBJ2-7 | . | TRBV28 | . | CASRGIGSYDSYEQYF | TGTGCCAGCAGGGGGATCGGGTCCTACGACTCCTACGAGCAGTACTTC
TRBJ2-5 | . | TRBV27 | . | CASSLLQGETQYF | TGTGCCAGCAGTTTATTACAGGGAGAGACCCAGTACTTC
TRBJ2-7 | . | TRBV2 | TRBD2 | CASSESGRAPYEQYF | TGTGCCAGCAGTGAGAGCGGGAGGGCCCCCTACGAGCAGTACTTC
TRBJ2-5 | . | TRBV19 | . | CASSIRDSEKETQYF | TGTGCCAGTAGTATACGGGACTCAGAAAAAGAGACCCAGTACTTC
TRBJ1-2 | . | TRBV6-5 | . | CASSPPLGLEGGYTF | TGTGCCAGCAGCCCTCCGTTGGGACTGGAGGGTGGCTACACCTTC
TRBJ2-5 | . | TRBV6-6 | . | CASSYSGQDQETQYF | TGTGCCAGCAGTTACTCCGGCCAGGACCAAGAGACCCAGTACTTC
TRBJ2-7 | . | TRBV27 | . | CASSPQGYEQYF | TGTGCCAGCAGTCCGCAGGGCTACGAGCAGTACTTC
TRBJ1-1 | . | TRBV19 | . | CASSRGILEAFF | TGTGCCAGTAGTAGGGGGATTCTCGAAGCTTTCTTT
TRBJ2-5 | . | TRBV11-2 | TRBD2 | CASSLGSSGSKETQYF | TGTGCCAGCAGCTTAGGATCTAGCGGGAGCAAAGAGACCCAGTACTTC
TRBJ1-3 | . | TRBV7-9 | . | CASSLGDPGNTIYF | TGTGCCAGCAGCTTAGGAGATCCCGGAAACACCATATATTTT
TRBJ2-7 | . | TRBV27 | TRBD1 | CASSLTGGAGYEQYF | TGTGCCAGCAGTCTGACAGGGGGCGCGGGTTACGAGCAGTACTTC
TRBJ1-1 | . | TRBV28 | . | CASTLGNTEAFF | TGTGCCAGCACCCTAGGGAACACTGAAGCTTTCTTT